This T cell receptor beta chain was identified during a study of T cell responses to AZD1222 COVID-19 vaccine. General study results and limits: Donors were chiefly white British, with a greater number of females, and clonal diversity was perhaps underestimated.

Germline assignment: CDR1 SGDLS and CDR2 YYNGEE. CDR3 length equals 17 residues. V lost 0 bases to trimming and J lost 2 bases, with 15 bases between them. Sequenced by immunoSEQ multiplex PCR; TCRdb stores in-frame clones only, minus some. The sample contains 94,000 or so clones, about 89% of which appear only once. About this clone itself: The antigen is not known.

Sequenced material: peripheral blood, taken on day 0 of AZD1222 vaccination. The source of this sequence is an adult in good health. This chain links TRBV9 with TRBJ2-1; perhaps TRBD2 as D (7 bases). The CDR3 sequence: CASSVGRGGGAYNEQFF. The CDR3 DNA is TGTGCCAGCAGCGTAGGCAGGGGCGGGGGAGCCTACAATGAGCAGTTCTTC. Supplemented by reference TRBV9 and TRBJ2-1, the full variable domain reads DSGVTQTPKHLITATGQRVTLRCSPRSGDLSVYWYQQSLDQGLQFLIQYYNGEERAKGNILERFSAQQFPDLHSELNLSSLELGDSALYFCASSVGRGGGAYNEQFFGPGTRLTVL.